Below, 20 T cell receptor beta chains from the same sample are listed, as sequenced in a study of response to subunit inactivated influenza vaccine. TCRdb analysed the RT-PCR reads with MiXCR anew, one entry per CDR3 protein. The sample gives about 650,000 distinct CDR3 sequences, more than 15% of which show up once; roughly 10% is in the top ten. This sample comprised PBMCs from blood, obtained roughly 13 days after vaccination. These receptors were obtained from a man aged 50 to 59 who received an inactivated influenza vaccine.

The chain carries TRBV21-1 and TRBJ2-7. TRBV21-1 is given as a pseudogene. This CDR3 has 15 residues. CDR3 region: CASSKEPDRSYEQYF. CDR3 nucleotide sequence: TGTGCCAGCAGCAAGGAGCCGGACAGGTCCTACGAGCAGTACTTC.

This clonotype was observed many times. The chain is built from TRBV11-3 and TRBJ2-1, with a tentative D call TRBD2 (5 bases). The length of the CDR3 is 14 residues. Germline lookup yields CDR1 SGHNT and CDR2 YENEEA. The V gene lost 5 bases and the J gene lost 4 bases, with 12 bases spanning the gap. For the CDR3, the DNA is TGTGCCAGCAGCGCAAGCGCGGGTTACAATGAGCAGTTCTTC. Encoded protein: CASSASAGYNEQFF.

This clonotype showed up just a few times. The chain couples TRBV25-1 to TRBJ2-3; 8 positions agree with TRBD1. CDR3 length: 13 residues. CDR1 and CDR2 (germline): MGHDK, SYGVNS. V lost 8 bases to trimming and J lost 4 bases; unmatched junction nucleotides: 5. The CDR3 sequence: CASLGQGPDTQYF. In nucleotides, the CDR3 is TGTGCCAGCTTAGGACAGGGTCCAGATACGCAGTATTTT.

The chain carries TRBV24-1 and TRBJ2-3; D unclear. The V end was cut by 1 base, the J end by 4 bases, with 5 bases between. The CDR3 covers 13 residues. CDR1 and CDR2 from the germline V gene are KGHDR and SFDVKD. The chain's CDR3 is CATSDLVPDTQYF. DNA of the CDR3: TGTGCCACCAGTGATTTAGTCCCAGATACGCAGTATTTT.

V usage is TRBV11-2 and J usage is TRBJ2-3; TRBD2 matches 8 bases. Germline values: CDR1 SGHAT, CDR2 FQNNGV. This CDR3 contains 17 residues. V shed 5 bases and J 3 bases; nucleotides not matched to a gene: 13. CDR3 region: CASSPGVAGGSTDTQYF. DNA for the CDR3: TGTGCCAGCAGCCCGGGGGTTGCGGGAGGATCAACAGATACGCAGTATTTT.

The rearrangement links TRBV20-1 to TRBJ1-1; D gene unclear. Trimming left V 1 base short and J 3 bases short, with 9 bases between. Germline V gene data show CDR1 as DFQATT and CDR2 as SNEGSKA (reference sequence). The CDR3 runs 13 residues. CDR3 amino acids: CSARGSDYTEAFF. CDR3 DNA: TGCAGTGCTAGAGGGTCGGACTACACTGAAGCTTTCTTT.

In its sample, this clonotype was seen a few times. V and J are TRBV15 and TRBJ2-1, with 10 positions matching TRBD2. V lost 4 bases, J lost 0 bases, and 3 bases stayed unmatched. Germline V lookup: CDR1 LNHNV, CDR2 YYDKDF (reference sequence). The CDR3 runs to 16 residues. CDR3 loop: CATSISGGSSYNEQFF. Written as DNA, the CDR3 is TGTGCCACCAGCATTAGCGGGGGGAGCTCCTACAATGAGCAGTTCTTC. Full variable domain (outside the CDR3, taken from reference TRBV15 and TRBJ2-1): DAMVIQNPRYQVTQFGKPVTLSCSQTLNHNVMYWYQQKSSQAPKLLFHYYDKDFNNEADTPDNFQSRRPNTSFCFLDIRSPGLGDTAMYLCATSISGGSSYNEQFFGPGTRLTVL.

This clonotype was seen a few times. The chain joins TRBV2 to TRBJ1-4, with D hard to call. CDR1 is SNHLY and CDR2 is FYNNEI in the germline V gene. The CDR3 sequence is 12 residues long. V lost 8 bases to trimming and J lost 7 bases, with 11 bases between them. The CDR3 sequence: CASSQRIEKLFF. Here the CDR3 DNA reads TGTGCCAGCTCCCAACGGATTGAAAAACTGTTTTTT.

Here the CDR3 reads CASRPTSGVPYEQYF. For the CDR3, the DNA is TGTGCCAGCAGACCGACTAGCGGGGTTCCCTACGAGCAGTACTTC. V gene TRBV27 combines with J gene TRBJ2-7; 11 bases align to TRBD2. The CDR3 has 15 residues. Germline loops: CDR1 MNHEY, CDR2 SMNVEV (reference sequence). J was trimmed by 2 bases and V by 6 bases; bases with no gene match: 6.

V usage is TRBV19 and J usage is TRBJ2-1; 8 bases are shared with TRBD2. CDR1 LNHDA and CDR2 SQIVND come from the germline V gene (reference sequence). This CDR3 is built from 14 residues. V was clipped by 3 bases and J by 7 bases; unmatched bases: 5. As DNA, the CDR3 is TGTGCCAGTAGTATGAGCGGGAGTGGGAATGAGCAGTTCTTC. This encodes CASSMSGSGNEQFF. The full variable domain, in which reference TRBV19 and TRBJ2-1 provide the parts outside the CDR3, is DGGITQSPKYLFRKEGQNVTLSCEQNLNHDAMYWYRQDPGQGLRLIYYSQIVNDFQKGDIAEGYSVSREKKESFPLTVTSAQKNPTAFYLCASSMSGSGNEQFFGPGTRLTVL.

This clonotype was found many times. The chain carries TRBV18 and TRBJ2-7; the D gene could be TRBD1 or TRBD2 (5 bases each). From germline, CDR1 is KGHSH and CDR2 LQKENI. V lost 8 bases, J lost 0 bases, and 14 bases lay in between. This CDR3 contains 14 residues. CDR3 in DNA: TGTGCCAGCAGCCCCCAGGGAGCCTCCTACGAGCAGTACTTC. This codes for CASSPQGASYEQYF.

This clonotype was observed a few times. Here the CDR3 DNA reads TGTGCCAGCAGCTCGATCGACGAGCAGTACTTC. Translated, it gives CASSSIDEQYF. The V gene is TRBV11-2, the J gene TRBJ2-7; D uncertain. Deletions cut 4 bases from V and 5 bases from J, with 6 bases between. This CDR3 has 11 residues. Germline values: CDR1 SGHAT, CDR2 FQNNGV.

This clonotype was seen a few times. This sequence joins TRBV4-1 and TRBJ2-3, with D maybe TRBD2 (6 bases). The CDR3 has 16 residues. The V gene lost 1 base and the J gene lost 0 bases, with 11 bases spanning the gap. Germline V lookup: CDR1 MGHRA, CDR2 YSYEKL. In DNA form, the CDR3 reads TGCGCCAGCAGCCAAGGGGAGGAGACTAGCACAGATACGCAGTATTTT. It yields the protein CASSQGEETSTDTQYF.

V usage is TRBV4-3 and J usage is TRBJ1-1; TRBD1 matches at 9 bases. Germline V gene sequence: CDR1 LGHNA, CDR2 YSLEER. Germline trimming cut 3 bases from V and 4 bases from J; bases unmatched to any gene: 3. CDR3 size: 14 residues. The CDR3 protein is CASSHRQGVTEAFF. CDR3 in DNA: TGCGCCAGCAGCCATCGACAGGGGGTCACTGAAGCTTTCTTT.

This chain uses TRBV7-9 with TRBJ2-5, with D possibly being TRBD2 (6 bases). Germline V gives CDR1 SEHNR, CDR2 FQNEAQ (reference sequence). V lost 5 bases and J 7 bases, leaving 14 bases between the germline ends. This CDR3 region has 13 residues. This CDR3 is CASSILAVPTQYF. The CDR3 nucleotides are TGTGCCAGCAGCATATTAGCGGTCCCGACCCAGTACTTC.

The chain is built from TRBV3-1 and TRBJ1-2; D unresolved. The V gene's germline CDR1 is LGHDT and CDR2 YNNKEL (reference sequence). V was pared by 0 bases and J by 5 bases, with 7 bases between. CDR3 length: 13 amino acids. The DNA of the CDR3 is TGTGCCAGCAGCCAAGATTTTGGGTATGGCTACACCTTC. As protein: CASSQDFGYGYTF.

This clonotype appeared a few times. J is TRBJ2-1 and V is TRBV24-1; D not resolved. V lost 3 bases and J lost 3, with 8 bases in between. Looked up from germline, CDR1 is KGHDR and CDR2 is SFDVKD. The CDR3 spans 14 residues. The CDR3 region is CATSDQPSYNEQFF. The CDR3 region has the DNA TGTGCCACCAGTGATCAACCCAGCTACAATGAGCAGTTCTTC.

In its sample, this clonotype was seen a few times. V is TRBV29-1 and J is TRBJ2-6; 8 bases are shared with TRBD1. The trim removed 2 bases at V and 2 bases at J, leaving 17 bases unmatched. The CDR3 has 20 amino acids. The germline V gene encodes CDR1 SQVTM and CDR2 ANQGSEA. In DNA form, the CDR3 reads TGCAGCGTTGAATTATGGCCAGGGGGCGATAGCGGCCCTGGGGCCAACGTCCTGACTTTC. This gives the protein CSVELWPGGDSGPGANVLTF.

The chain carries TRBV7-9 and TRBJ2-7; D may be TRBD1 (5 bases). Trimming stripped 4 bases from V and 3 bases from J, with 19 bases between. CDR3 length: 16 amino acids. The germline V gene has CDR1 SEHNR and CDR2 FQNEAQ (reference sequence). The CDR3 loop is CASSSWKGSRLYEQYF. DNA of the CDR3: TGTGCCAGCAGCTCTTGGAAGGGGTCCAGACTCTACGAGCAGTACTTC.

The chain is built from TRBV20-1 and TRBJ2-3; 7 bases are shared with TRBD2. Per germline, CDR1 DFQATT and CDR2 SNEGSKA (reference sequence). The length of the CDR3 is 14 residues. Trimming cost V 5 bases and J 1 base; bases outside gene matches: 6. In DNA form, the CDR3 reads TGCAGTGCTGCCCCTAGCGGACGCACAGATACGCAGTATTTT. The encoded protein is CSAAPSGRTDTQYF.